The 6 T cell receptor beta chains listed next were all sequenced from one sample in a study of T-cell reconstitution after alpha-beta-depleted transplantation in children. As it was prepared, the TCRbeta library received unique molecular identifiers. Each CDR3 protein gets one entry after TCRdb re-called the PCR reads with MiXCR. The table includes approximately 500,000 distinct CDR3 sequences, roughly 30% detected once. Specimen: PBMCs, collected before TCRalphabeta/CD19-depleted stem cell transplant. The receptor source for this set is a boy younger than two with Wiskott-Aldrich syndrome, due to receive a stem cell transplant.

This clonotype was seen once. The chain combines TRBV4-2 with TRBJ2-1; 10 bases align to TRBD2. CDR3 length equals 18 residues. In germline, CDR1 is LGHNA, CDR2 YNFKEQ. The junction had 9 bases not matched to a gene; V was cut back by 0 bases and J by 4 bases. This CDR3 reads CASSQDPTTSGKYNEQFF. The CDR3 DNA follows: TGTGCCAGCAGCCAAGACCCTACTACTAGCGGGAAGTACAATGAGCAGTTCTTC.

This clonotype was counted between two and nine times. CDR3 residues: CASSSIAGAGNEQFF. As DNA, the CDR3 is TGCGCCAGCAGCTCTATAGCGGGAGCTGGTAATGAGCAGTTCTTC. The chain links TRBV5-1 to TRBJ2-1; 9 bases are a match to TRBD2. Germline CDR1 is SGHRS and CDR2 is YFSETQ. The CDR3 has 15 residues. J gave up 7 bases and V 3 bases, and 8 bases lay outside the gene matches.

The CDR3 loop reads CASSRGQLNTGELFF. Written as DNA, the CDR3 is TGTGCCAGCAGCAGAGGACAGCTGAACACCGGGGAGCTGTTTTTT. The chain employs TRBV12-3 or TRBV12-4 and TRBJ2-2, with D perhaps matching TRBD1 (6 bases). This CDR3 contains 15 residues. V lost 6 bases and J 1 base, leaving 12 bases between the germline ends.

In its sample, this clonotype was seen a few times. The chain is built from TRBV24-1 and TRBJ2-1; D gene ambiguous. Trimming stripped 1 base from V and 8 bases from J, with 8 bases between. This CDR3 has 13 amino acids. Germline CDR1 reads KGHDR; CDR2 reads SFDVKD. CDR3 loop: CATSDLDSYEQFF. CDR3 DNA: TGTGCCACCAGTGATTTAGATTCGTATGAGCAGTTCTTC.

This chain connects TRBV5-1 to TRBJ1-6; D gene ambiguous. CDR3 length equals 13 residues. Germline V lookup: CDR1 SGHRS, CDR2 YFSETQ. Trimming removed 1 base at V and 7 bases at J, with 6 bases between. The CDR3, as DNA: TGCGCCAGCAGCTTGAAGGGCAATTCACCCCTCCACTTT. Translation gives CASSLKGNSPLHF.

The chain uses TRBV4-1 and TRBJ1-1; D ambiguous. Germline V gives CDR1 MGHRA, CDR2 YSYEKL. The V end was cut by 1 base, the J end by 0 bases, with 9 bases between. This CDR3 contains 15 residues. The CDR3 region is CASSQGFRLNTEAFF. CDR3 bases: TGCGCCAGCAGCCAAGGGTTCAGGCTGAACACTGAAGCTTTCTTT.